Listed below are T cell receptor beta chains from one sample, sequenced in a study of identifying expanded T cells in peripheral blood. Assay: immunoSEQ multiplex PCR; the TCRdb copy retains only in-frame clones and omits some. The sample holds around 100,000 clones; approximately 88% are singletons and the top ten take around 5%. The sample consisted of blood. Receptors were obtained from a person aged 18 to 75 in good health. The CDR3 runs from the conserved cysteine through the conserved F or W. D genes are given only for firm matches. Only part of the rows carry a size: once, few, many, or a class if the clone is expanded.

V	J	size	D	DNA	CDR3
TRBV6-5	TRBJ2-1	few	NA	TGTGCCAGCAAGGAGTCTGTTAGCTCCTACAATGAGCAGTTCTTC	CASKESVSSYNEQFF
TRBV30	TRBJ2-3	NA	TRBD2	TGTGCCTGGAGATTGGCGGGAGGGCGTACAGATACGCAGTATTTT	CAWRLAGGRTDTQYF
TRBV10-3	TRBJ1-2	NA	TRBD1	TGTGCCATCAGTGAGGCCCGGGACAGCTATGGCTACACCTTC	CAISEARDSYGYTF
TRBV5-1	TRBJ2-1	NA	TRBD1	TGCGCCAGCAGCTCGGGACAGGGGGCGACCAATGAGCAGTTCTTC	CASSSGQGATNEQFF
TRBV27	TRBJ2-2	few	TRBD2	TGTGCCAGCAGTCTCGGGACTAGCGGCCTCGGGGAGCTGTTTTTT	CASSLGTSGLGELFF
TRBV6-1	TRBJ1-1	NA	TRBD1	TGTGCCAGCAGTGAGGGAAGCTGGACAGGGCTGCAAGTCACTGAAGCTTTCTTT	CASSEGSWTGLQVTEAFF
TRBV15	TRBJ2-1	NA	TRBD1	TGTGCCACCAGCACCCGACAGGGTGGCAATGAGCAGTTCTTC	CATSTRQGGNEQFF
TRBV6-4	TRBJ1-2	NA	TRBD1	TGTGCCAGTAATAGGGACAGGGGAGGATCTGGCTACACCTTC	CASNRDRGGSGYTF
TRBV6-5	TRBJ2-7	NA	TRBD1	TGTGCCAGCGGCGAAACAGGGGGCGCCTACGAGCAGTACTTC	CASGETGGAYEQYF
TRBV6-7	TRBJ1-1	NA	NA	TGTGCCTTTTCAGCTGTGAACACTGAAGCTTTCTTT	CAFSAVNTEAFF
TRBV5-6	TRBJ2-6	NA	NA	TGTGCCAGCAGCTTCCGGGGGCTAGGTTTCTCTGGGGCCAACGTCCTGACTTTC	CASSFRGLGFSGANVLTF
TRBV18	TRBJ2-6	NA	NA	TGTGCCAGCTCAGGACCGGGACTCTCCTCTGGGGCCAACGTCCTGACTTTC	CASSGPGLSSGANVLTF
TRBV10-3	TRBJ1-1	NA	NA	TGTGCCATCAGTGAGTACACAGGCAACACTGAAGCTTTCTTT	CAISEYTGNTEAFF
TRBV6-6	TRBJ2-6	NA	TRBD2	TGTGCCAGCGGGGGGGTGACTGGGGCCAACGTCCTGACTTTC	CASGGVTGANVLTF
TRBV6-5	TRBJ2-7	once	TRBD1	TGTGCCAGCAGTTCACAGGGGTCCAACGGCGAGCAGTACTTC	CASSSQGSNGEQYF
TRBV4-3	TRBJ2-3	NA	NA	TGCGCCAGCAGCCAAGAATTCGCAGGGGCAGATACGCAGTATTTT	CASSQEFAGADTQYF
TRBV12-5	TRBJ2-2	NA	TRBD2	TGTGCTAGTGGTCCCGACACTAGCGGTTGGAACACCGGGGAGCTGTTTTTT	CASGPDTSGWNTGELFF
TRBV10-3	TRBJ1-2	NA	TRBD1	TGTGCCATCAGTTCGGGACAGACCATTAACTATGGCTACACCTTC	CAISSGQTINYGYTF
TRBV27	TRBJ2-7	once	NA	TGTGCCAGCAGTCACTCTTCGTCCCCAGGGGCCTACGAGCAGTACTTC	CASSHSSSPGAYEQYF
TRBV19	TRBJ2-1	NA	TRBD2	TGTGCAACCGGGGCGGGAGATAGGGATGAGCAGTTCTTC	CATGAGDRDEQFF
TRBV7-9	TRBJ2-2	NA	NA	TGTGCCAGCAGAGCTACAGGGCTGAACACCGGGGAGCTGTTTTTT	CASRATGLNTGELFF
TRBV5-1	TRBJ1-1	NA	NA	TGCGCCAGCAGCTTGGCTACCGGGGCCCCGAAAACTGAAGCTTTCTTT	CASSLATGAPKTEAFF
TRBV11-1	TRBJ2-7	once	NA	TGTGCCAGCAGCCCAGCTACCTACGAGCAGTACTTC	CASSPATYEQYF